This T cell receptor beta chain was obtained from a study of liver allograft versus peripheral blood T cells (dated by TCRdb to between 2020 and 2021). Study-wide context: The study compared the T cell receptor repertoires present in transplanted livers with the repertoires present in the peripheral blood of liver transplant recipients.

General findings and caveats noted by the study authors: According to the report, the T cell receptor repertoires detected in peripheral blood were different from the repertoires found inside liver allografts.

From the cysteine through the valine, the CDR3 covers 16 amino acids. Only the CDR3 region is kept as DNA, spanning 48 bases read in frame from base 1. The germline V gene encodes CDR1 MNHNY and CDR2 SVGAGI (reference sequence). Trimming takes 1 base off V and 4 bases off J; junction bases not matched to a gene: 5. TCRdb records Illumina MiSeq as the sequencer. TCRdb reanalyzed the raw reads on its own, using fastp at Q25 for trimming and MiXCR for clone calling, and kept in-frame beta chains. Rows are unified per CDR3 protein, each entry keeping the most common DNA and genes. In this sample the table shows 2,000 to 3,000 distinct CDR3 sequences, roughly 15% of which occur a single time. 15% to 18% of the sample goes to the ten largest clones. Points on this clonotype: No antigen is known for it. A much more abundant neighbour one base away suggests this may be a read error.

This receptor was taken from a human patient who had a liver transplant. After a transplant, some of the T cells may come from the graft donor. The rearrangement joined TRBV6-6 to TRBJ2-7, with 12 central nucleotides matching TRBD2. The CDR3 in this case is CASSYLTSGRGYEQYV. In nucleotides, the sequence is TGTGCCAGCAGTTACTTGACTAGCGGGAGAGGGTACGAGCAGTACGTC.